A few counts support the clone carrying this TCR beta chain. The antigen is unknown. The record originates from a study of T-cell reconstitution after alpha-beta-depleted transplantation in children. The CDR3 spans 14 residues. Germline CDR1 is DFQATT and CDR2 is SNEGSKA (reference sequence). V lost 6 bases and J lost 8; bases outside the gene matches: 9. Study results and limitations: Elevated TCRbeta diversity at day 60 was traced, in some patients, to surviving recipient T cells and thymic progenitors. There were reportedly several hundred expanded graft clones from which alpha-beta T cells came about two months after transplant. From newly produced T cells came most of the T-cell counts and diversity one year after transplant.

Researchers prepared the TCRbeta library using unique molecular identifiers, the study reports. TCRdb redid the calling of the PCR reads with MiXCR, one entry per CDR3 protein. The sample contains 17,000 or so distinct CDR3 sequences, around 12% of which appear only once. The sequence came from a boy under three years old who had a stem cell transplant for Wiskott-Aldrich syndrome, so the T cells may come from the graft donor. The genes are TRBV20-1 and TRBJ2-1; 11 nucleotides match TRBD2. The sequenced sample was PBMCs, mostly from graft donor cells, obtained 180 days after TCRalphabeta/CD19-depleted stem cell transplant. CDR3 coding DNA: TGCAGTGCCAGACTAGCGGGGCGCCTCGATGAGCAGTTCTTC. This gives the protein CSARLAGRLDEQFF.